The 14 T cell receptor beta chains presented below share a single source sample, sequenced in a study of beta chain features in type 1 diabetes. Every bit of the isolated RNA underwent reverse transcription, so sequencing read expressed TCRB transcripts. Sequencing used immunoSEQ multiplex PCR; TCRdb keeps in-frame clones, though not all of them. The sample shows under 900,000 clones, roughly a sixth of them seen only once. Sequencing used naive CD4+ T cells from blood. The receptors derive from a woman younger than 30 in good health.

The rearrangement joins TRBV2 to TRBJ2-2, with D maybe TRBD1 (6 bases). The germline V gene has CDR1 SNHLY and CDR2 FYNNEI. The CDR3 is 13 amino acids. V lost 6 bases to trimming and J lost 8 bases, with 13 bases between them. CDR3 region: CASSKQGTGELFF. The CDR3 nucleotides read TGTGCCAGCAGCAAACAGGGAACAGGGGAGCTGTTTTTT.

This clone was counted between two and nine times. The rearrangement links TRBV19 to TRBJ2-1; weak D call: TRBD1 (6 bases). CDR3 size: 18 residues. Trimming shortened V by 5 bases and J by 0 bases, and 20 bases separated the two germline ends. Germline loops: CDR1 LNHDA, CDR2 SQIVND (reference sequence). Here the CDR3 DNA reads TGTGCCAGTAGTGTTAGTAGGGGGTTTTTGAGCTCCTACAATGAGCAGTTCTTC. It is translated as CASSVSRGFLSSYNEQFF.

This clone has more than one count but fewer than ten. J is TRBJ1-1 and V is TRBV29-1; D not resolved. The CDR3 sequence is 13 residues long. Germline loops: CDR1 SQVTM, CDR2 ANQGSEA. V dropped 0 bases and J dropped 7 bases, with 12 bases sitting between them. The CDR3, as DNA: TGCAGCGTTGAAGATGGGCACCAGGATGAAGCTTTCTTT. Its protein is CSVEDGHQDEAFF.

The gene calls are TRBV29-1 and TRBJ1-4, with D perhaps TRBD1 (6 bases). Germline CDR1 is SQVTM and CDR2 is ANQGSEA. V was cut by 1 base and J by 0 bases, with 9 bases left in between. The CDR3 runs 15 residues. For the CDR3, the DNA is TGCAGCGTTGAAGTGGGGGGGCCAACTAATGAAAAACTGTTTTTT. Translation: CSVEVGGPTNEKLFF.

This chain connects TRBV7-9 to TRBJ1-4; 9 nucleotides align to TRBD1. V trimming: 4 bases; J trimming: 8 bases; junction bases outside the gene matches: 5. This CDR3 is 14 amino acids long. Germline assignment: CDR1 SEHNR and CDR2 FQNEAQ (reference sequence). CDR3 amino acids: CASSYTGGDEKLFF. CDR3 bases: TGTGCCAGCAGCTACACAGGGGGCGACGAAAAACTGTTTTTT.

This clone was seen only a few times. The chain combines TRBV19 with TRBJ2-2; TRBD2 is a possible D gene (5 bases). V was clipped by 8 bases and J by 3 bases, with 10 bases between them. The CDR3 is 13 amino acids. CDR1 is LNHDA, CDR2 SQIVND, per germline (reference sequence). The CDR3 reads CASRGAYTGELFF. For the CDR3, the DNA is TGTGCCAGTCGGGGTGCTTACACCGGGGAGCTGTTTTTT.

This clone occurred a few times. CDR3 protein: CASSLGTQYGYTF. In DNA form, the CDR3 reads TGTGCCAGCAGCTTAGGGACTCAGTATGGCTACACCTTC. The gene calls are TRBV7-9 and TRBJ1-2; the D is unclear. Germline CDR1 is SEHNR and CDR2 is FQNEAQ (reference sequence). The CDR3 runs 13 residues. Trimming removed 1 base at V and 5 bases at J, with 8 bases between.

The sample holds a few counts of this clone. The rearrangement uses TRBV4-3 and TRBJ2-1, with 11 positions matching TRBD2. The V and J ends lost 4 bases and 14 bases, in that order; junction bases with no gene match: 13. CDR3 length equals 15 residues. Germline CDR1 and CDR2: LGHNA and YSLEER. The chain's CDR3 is CASSRGTSGQGPKFF. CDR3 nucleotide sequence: TGCGCCAGCAGCCGCGGGACTAGCGGACAGGGGCCGAAGTTCTTC.

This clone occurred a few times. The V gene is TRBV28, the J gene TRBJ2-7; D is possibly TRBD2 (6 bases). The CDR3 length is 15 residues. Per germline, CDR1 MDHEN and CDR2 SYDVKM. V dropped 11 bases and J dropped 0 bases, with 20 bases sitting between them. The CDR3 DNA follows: TGTGCCGTCGCTGGCCCGGGAGATAGCTCCTACGAGCAGTACTTC. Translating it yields CAVAGPGDSSYEQYF.

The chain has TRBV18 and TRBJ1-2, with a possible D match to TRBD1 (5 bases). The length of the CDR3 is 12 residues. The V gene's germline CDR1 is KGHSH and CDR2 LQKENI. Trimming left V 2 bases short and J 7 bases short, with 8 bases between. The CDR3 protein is CASSPRDGGYTF. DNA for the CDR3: TGTGCCAGCTCACCAAGGGACGGTGGCTACACCTTC. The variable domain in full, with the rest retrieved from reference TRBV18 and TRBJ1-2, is NAGVMQNPRHLVRRRGQEARLRCSPMKGHSHVYWYRQLPEEGLKFMVYLQKENIIDESGMPKERFSAEFPKEGPSILRIQQVVRGDSAAYFCASSPRDGGYTFGSGTRLTVV.

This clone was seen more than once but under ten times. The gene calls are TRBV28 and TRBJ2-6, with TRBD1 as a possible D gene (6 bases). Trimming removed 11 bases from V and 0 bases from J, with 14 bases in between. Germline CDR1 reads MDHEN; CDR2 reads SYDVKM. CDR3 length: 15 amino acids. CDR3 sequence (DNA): TGTGCCGTCCAAGGACAGTACTCTGGGGCCAACGTCCTGACTTTC. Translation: CAVQGQYSGANVLTF. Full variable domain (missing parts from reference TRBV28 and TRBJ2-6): DVKVTQSSRYLVKRTGEKVFLECVQDMDHENMFWYRQDPGLGLRLIYFSYDVKMKEKGDIPEGYSVSREKKERFSLILESASTNQTSMYLCAVQGQYSGANVLTFGAGSRLTVL.

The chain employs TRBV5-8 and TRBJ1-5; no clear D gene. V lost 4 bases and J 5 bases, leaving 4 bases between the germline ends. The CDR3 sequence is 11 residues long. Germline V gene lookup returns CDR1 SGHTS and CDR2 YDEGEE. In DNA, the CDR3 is TGTGCCAGCAGCCAGTATCAGCCCCAGCATTTT. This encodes CASSQYQPQHF.

CDR3 sequence: CASSLSSEYYEQYF. DNA of the CDR3: TGTGCCAGCAGCTTATCGTCGGAATACTACGAGCAGTACTTC. V usage is TRBV7-9 and J usage is TRBJ2-7; D gene ambiguous. V lost 2 bases, J lost 3 bases, and 11 bases lay in between. The CDR3 loop spans 14 amino acids. Germline V gene data show CDR1 as SEHNR and CDR2 as FQNEAQ (reference sequence). The entire variable domain, with the rest obtained from reference TRBV7-9 and TRBJ2-7, is as follows: DTGVSQNPRHKITKRGQNVTFRCDPISEHNRLYWYRQTLGQGPEFLTYFQNEAQLEKSRLLSDRFSAERPKGSFSTLEIQRTEQGDSAMYLCASSLSSEYYEQYFGPGTRLTVT.

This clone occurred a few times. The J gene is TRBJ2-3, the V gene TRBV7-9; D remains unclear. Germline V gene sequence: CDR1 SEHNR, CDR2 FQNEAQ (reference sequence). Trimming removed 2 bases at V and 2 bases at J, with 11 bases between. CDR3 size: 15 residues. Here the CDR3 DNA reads TGTGCCAGCAGCTTATCCAGGAGTGCCACAGATACGCAGTATTTT. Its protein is CASSLSRSATDTQYF.